One TCR beta chain is described in this entry. This clone was counted once. The antigen this receptor binds is unknown. No qualities accompany the bases; no much larger clone lies one base away. Enrolling through a virtual design, the prospective study's participants ranged in age from roughly 18 to 95 years and lived across roughly 23 United States geographic areas. In the prospective study, participants were assigned to cohorts based on the clinical history participants reported in a screening survey and a study questionnaire. Recovered participants in ImmuneRACE Cohort 3 were defined as having two consecutive negative NP/OP PCR tests, clearance from a healthcare professional, or resolution of symptoms. In the prospective study, mobile phlebotomists collected whole blood, serum and a nasopharyngeal or oropharyngeal swab from each participant. Participants in the prospective study had the option to provide additional blood draws and questionnaires over a roughly 2-month period. Prospective study blood samples were shipped either frozen or at room temperature before DNA extraction.

V loses 3 bases of germline sequence and J loses 8 bases, and the interval between the two ends is 10 bases. As encoded in the germline V gene (reference sequence), CDR1 is MNHEY while CDR2 is SMNVEV. The CDR3 measures 12 amino acids from cysteine to phenylalanine. The only DNA kept is the CDR3, 36 bases in frame from the first base. This specimen comes from a study of blood T cell repertoires in COVID-19 (dated by TCRdb to about 2020). With respect to the entire study: Samples from collaborators originated in the United States, Italy and Spain and spanned both the acute and convalescent phases of COVID-19. The material from the prospective study consisted of cDNA or gDNA derived from T cells, B-cell-depleted T cells, or PBMCs. Deeply sampled blood TCRbeta repertoires from subjects exposed to, actively infected with, or recovered from COVID-19 were included in the dataset. The repertoires were released in a freely available public database intended as a resource for research on the immune response to SARS-CoV-2. Samples came from the ongoing ImmuneRACE study (first 160 participants) plus 1,254 subjects from 6 global collaborators. Nearly every sample came with metadata listing a de-identified subject ID, COVID-19 status, age in years and sex. Where available, HLA class I and class II types were obtained from metadata supplied by the sample provider rather than from assay-based typing.

Results the study describes overall, beyond this receptor: Clinical and demographic metadata were provided uncurated, with the amount varying by source and participant.

The immunoSEQ Assay, a bias-controlled multiplex PCR, was used to amplify TCRbeta CDR3 regions from genomic DNA. For the original study's pipeline: The number of nucleated cells in each sample was estimated from the amplification of reference gene primers within the assay. To quantify the absolute abundance of each unique TCRbeta CDR3 rearrangement, sequence reads were collapsed and filtered. For each sample, productive Simpson clonality was calculated as the square root of Simpson's diversity index over productive rearrangements. TCRdb took over this immuneACCESS table, retaining in-frame rearrangements with V and J assigned. Such tables are incomplete; in checked studies, under half of the missing clones stem from an unresolved V gene, and the remainder is unexplained. V and J calls and clone size are those listed in that table; D and trimming were worked out from the DNA. The sample data list 250,000 to 350,000 clones, and 80% to 95% of these were observed just once. The ten largest clones represent more than 0.95% of the sample.

Here the chain combines TRBV27 and TRBJ1-2, with TRBD1 perhaps the D gene, on 5 matching bases. Material: PBMCs or T cells enriched from blood (not recorded which). The source is a woman aged 30 to 39 who had recovered from COVID-19. The CDR3 is CASSFQGGGYTF. The sequenced DNA is TGTGCCAGCAGTTTCCAGGGTGGGGGCTACACCTTC.